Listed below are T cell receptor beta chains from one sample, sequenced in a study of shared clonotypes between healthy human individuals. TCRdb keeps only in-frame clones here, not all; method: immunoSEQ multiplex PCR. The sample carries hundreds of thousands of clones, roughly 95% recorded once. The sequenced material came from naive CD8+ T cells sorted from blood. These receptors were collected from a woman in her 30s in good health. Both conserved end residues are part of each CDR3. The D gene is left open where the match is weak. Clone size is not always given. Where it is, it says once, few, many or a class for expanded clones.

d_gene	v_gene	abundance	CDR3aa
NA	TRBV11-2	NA	CASSFSLSQPQHF
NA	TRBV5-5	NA	CASSLHRTNTGELFF
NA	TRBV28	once	CASSLRKMNTEAFF
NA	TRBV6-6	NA	CASSYSITGTYEQYF
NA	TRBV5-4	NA	CASRSSQGYEQYF
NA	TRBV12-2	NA	CASRLRGAPDTQYF
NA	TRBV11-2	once	CASSLAFMSGQETQYF
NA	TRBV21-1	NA	CASRHRGGGYEQYF
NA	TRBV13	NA	CASSLGLTAGETQYF
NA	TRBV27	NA	CASSSLYNQPQHF
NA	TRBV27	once	CASSEAVRYEQFF
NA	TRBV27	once	CASSLREGNQPQHF
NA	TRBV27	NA	CASSFLGRQETQYF
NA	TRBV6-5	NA	CASSSLGDSQETQYF
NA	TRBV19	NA	CASSPERYQETQYF
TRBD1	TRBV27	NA	CASSFHSGTGNQYTQYF
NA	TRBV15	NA	CATSRVNPLGVPYNEQFF
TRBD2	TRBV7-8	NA	CASSLSAAGDYEQYF
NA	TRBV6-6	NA	CASRETTSSNQPQHF
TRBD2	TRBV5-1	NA	CASSLWAGDPTGELFF
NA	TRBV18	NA	CASSPPDGRYAYEQYF
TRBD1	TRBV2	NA	CASRPRGRLDGYTF